Below are 27 T cell receptor beta chains sequenced from a single sample in a study of OX40 agonist ivuxolimab in advanced cancers. The library was built by means of the immunoSEQ multiplex PCR assay. TCRdb retrieved this table from immuneACCESS and kept in-frame rearrangements only. Not all clones are present; in checked studies, unresolved V genes account for under half, and no reason is known for the remainder. The sample data list some 40,000 clones, and about 89% of these were observed just once. The ten largest clones take up over 0.55% of the sample. The specimen was CD4+ or CD8+ T cells sorted from blood, collected in a trial of the OX40 agonist ivuxolimab. The receptors were sampled from an adult with an advanced solid tumor such as melanoma, head and neck, liver or kidney cancer.

This rearrangement joins TRBV5-6 to TRBJ1-1; D gene ambiguous. The V end lost 0 bases, the J end lost 1 base, and 4 bases lay between the germline ends. Germline values: CDR1 SGHDT, CDR2 YYEEEE. The CDR3 contains 13 residues. CDR3 in amino acids: CASSLGPNTEAFF. The DNA of the CDR3 is TGTGCCAGCAGCTTGGGTCCGAACACTGAAGCTTTCTTT.

The CDR3 loop is CASSELRTGGMDEQYF. The CDR3 DNA reads as TGTGCCAGCAGTGAATTACGGACAGGGGGTATGGACGAGCAGTACTTC. The chain combines TRBV25-1 with TRBJ2-7, with 10 bases identical to TRBD1. After removal of 1 base from V and 5 bases from J, the junction contained 8 bases not matched to a gene. Per the germline V gene, CDR1 is MGHDK and CDR2 is SYGVNS. This CDR3 is 16 amino acids long.

The chain combines TRBV19 with TRBJ1-2; possibly TRBD1 for D (6 bases). Germline values: CDR1 LNHDA, CDR2 SQIVND (reference sequence). CDR3 length: 13 amino acids. The V gene lost 5 bases and the J gene lost 4 bases, with 11 bases spanning the gap. CDR3 nucleotides: TGTGCCAGTAGTGGGAAGGGGGTCTATGGCTACACCTTC. Its translation is CASSGKGVYGYTF.

J is TRBJ2-5 and V is TRBV7-2; D is unclear. This CDR3 region has 14 residues. The V gene lost 1 base and the J gene lost 2 bases, with 8 bases spanning the gap. Germline assignment: CDR1 SGHTA and CDR2 FQGNSA. CDR3 loop: CASSLGRLQETQYF. In nucleotides, the CDR3 is TGTGCCAGCAGCTTAGGACGGCTACAAGAGACCCAGTACTTC.

This clone has only one observation. The chain has TRBV9 and TRBJ1-1; D uncertain. Trimming pared 0 bases from V and 1 base from J, leaving 10 bases between. There are 15 residues in the CDR3. Germline values: CDR1 SGDLS, CDR2 YYNGEE. As DNA, the CDR3 is TGTGCCAGCAGCGTAGACGTATCTGAGAACACTGAAGCTTTCTTT. It is translated as CASSVDVSENTEAFF. The variable domain in full, with the rest retrieved from reference TRBV9 and TRBJ1-1, is DSGVTQTPKHLITATGQRVTLRCSPRSGDLSVYWYQQSLDQGLQFLIQYYNGEERAKGNILERFSAQQFPDLHSELNLSSLELGDSALYFCASSVDVSENTEAFFGQGTRLTVV.

V usage is TRBV14 and J usage is TRBJ1-2; D is perhaps TRBD1 (6 bases). There are 16 residues in the CDR3. Trimming took 1 base from V and 8 from J, leaving 20 bases between them. Germline CDR1 SGHDN, CDR2 FVKESK. CDR3 sequence (DNA): TGTGCCAGCAGCCAAGTATGGCGGGGGACATGGGGCGGCTACACCTTC. Protein product: CASSQVWRGTWGGYTF.

V gene TRBV27 combines with J gene TRBJ1-6, with D possibly being TRBD1 (5 bases). Looked up from germline, CDR1 is MNHEY and CDR2 is SMNVEV (reference sequence). Trimming cost V 6 bases and J 8 bases, with 8 bases left between them. The CDR3 extends over 12 amino acids. The CDR3 region is CASREGHSPLHF. The CDR3 nucleotides are TGTGCCAGCAGAGAGGGACATTCACCCCTCCACTTT.

The chain links TRBV2 to TRBJ2-1; D is unresolved. CDR1 and CDR2 from the germline V gene are SNHLY and FYNNEI. This CDR3 is built from 13 residues. Trimming left V 2 bases short and J 6 bases short, with 8 bases between. As DNA, the CDR3 is TGTGCCAGCAGTGAAAGGCTAGGCAATGAGCAGTTCTTC. Translated, it gives CASSERLGNEQFF.

CDR3 DNA: TGTGCCAGCAGTGACCGAATCCGGGGGCGGGGAGAAAAACTGTTTTTT. The encoded protein is CASSDRIRGRGEKLFF. The rearrangement joins TRBV25-1 to TRBJ1-4; D is possibly TRBD1 (6 bases). Between the trimmed V and J ends, which lost 3 bases and 8 bases, there was a span of 19 bases. Germline V gene lookup returns CDR1 MGHDK and CDR2 SYGVNS. This CDR3 has 16 residues.

J is TRBJ2-3 and V is TRBV5-6, with D possibly TRBD2 on 6 matching bases. The CDR3 loop spans 15 amino acids. The V end was cut by 4 bases, the J end by 2 bases, with 14 bases between. The germline CDR1 and CDR2 sequences are SGHDT and YYEEEE. The CDR3 spells CASSPEWGVTDTQYF. CDR3 bases: TGTGCCAGCAGCCCGGAGTGGGGGGTCACAGATACGCAGTATTTT.

This chain links TRBV7-2 with TRBJ1-1; no definite D call. Trimming cost V 6 bases and J 6 bases, with 11 bases left between them. This CDR3 has 12 residues. In germline, CDR1 is SGHTA, CDR2 FQGNSA. CDR3 coding DNA: TGTGCCAGCAGTTATATGGGATCTGAAGCTTTCTTT. It codes for CASSYMGSEAFF.

This CDR3 is CASSLPGSNYGYTF. CDR3 nucleotide sequence: TGTGCCAGCAGTCTACCAGGGAGTAACTATGGCTACACCTTC. This rearrangement joins TRBV2 to TRBJ1-2, with a tentative D call TRBD1 (5 bases). Germline V gene data show CDR1 as SNHLY and CDR2 as FYNNEI. V was pared by 5 bases and J by 1 base, with 11 bases between. The CDR3 runs 14 residues.

The chain carries TRBV28 and TRBJ1-2, with D hard to call. The germline gives CDR1 MDHEN, CDR2 SYDVKM. Trimming shortened V by 8 bases and J by 2 bases, and 9 bases separated the two germline ends. This CDR3 is 12 amino acids long. This CDR3 is CASSGRNYGYTF. CDR3 nucleotide sequence: TGTGCCAGCTCGGGCCGGAACTATGGCTACACCTTC.

This clone appeared once. V and J are TRBV2 and TRBJ2-5, with 9 bases aligning to TRBD1. V was clipped by 6 bases and J by 3 bases; unmatched bases: 5. CDR1 and CDR2 from the germline V gene are SNHLY and FYNNEI. This CDR3 comprises 14 residues. CDR3 sequence (DNA): TGTGCCAGCAGGGGACAGGGTGGGAAAGAGACCCAGTACTTC. It codes for CASRGQGGKETQYF.

The CDR3 region is CASSVSYRNTEAFF. The CDR3 region has the DNA TGTGCCAGCAGCGTATCCTATCGGAACACTGAAGCTTTCTTT. The chain is built from TRBV9 and TRBJ1-1; no clear D gene. Trimming pared 1 base from V and 1 base from J, leaving 8 bases between. This CDR3 spans 14 amino acids. Germline V lookup: CDR1 SGDLS, CDR2 YYNGEE.

As to this clone: Since no conserved phenylalanine or tryptophan closes the CDR3, a read error is the likely cause. The chain recombines TRBV19 with TRBJ1-6, with TRBD1 as a possible D gene (5 bases). The CDR3 covers 13 residues. V dropped 9 bases and J dropped 10 bases, with 16 bases sitting between them. Germline assignment: CDR1 LNHDA and CDR2 SQIVND (reference sequence). The CDR3 is CASHSTAGSPLHL. In nucleotides, the CDR3 is TGTGCCAGCCACTCGACAGCGGGATCACCCCTCCACCTT.

The chain couples TRBV10-2 to TRBJ1-5; D remains unclear. The CDR3 loop spans 12 amino acids. The V gene lost 2 bases and the J gene lost 16 bases, with 15 bases spanning the gap. Germline V CDR1 and CDR2: WSHSY, SAAADI. CDR3 residues: CASSEMVRSVHF. The CDR3, as DNA: TGCGCCAGCAGTGAGATGGTGAGAAGCGTTCATTTT.

The chain has TRBV5-1 and TRBJ1-4, with 9 bases aligning to TRBD1. Trimming cost V 4 bases and J 7 bases; bases outside gene matches: 8. Germline-derived CDR1 and CDR2 are SGHRS and YFSETQ. The CDR3 extends over 15 amino acids. CDR3 loop: CASSPAGQGSEKLFF. In DNA, the CDR3 is TGCGCCAGCAGCCCGGCGGGACAGGGAAGTGAAAAACTGTTTTTT.

V and J are TRBV7-9 and TRBJ1-2, with 7 bases lining up with TRBD1. The trim removed 5 bases at V and 4 bases at J, leaving 4 bases unmatched. Germline lookup yields CDR1 SEHNR and CDR2 FQNEAQ (reference sequence). The CDR3 has 13 amino acids. CDR3 amino acids: CASSQGTAYGYTF. DNA of the CDR3: TGTGCCAGCAGCCAAGGGACAGCCTATGGCTACACCTTC.

The chain has TRBV9 and TRBJ1-5; tentative D call: TRBD1 (5 bases). V lost 4 bases, J lost 5 bases, and 19 bases lay in between. The germline V gene has CDR1 SGDLS and CDR2 YYNGEE. CDR3 size: 16 residues. CDR3 bases: TGTGCCAGCAGCCTTCGGGGGGAGGTAGGGGATCAGCCCCAGCATTTT. It codes for CASSLRGEVGDQPQHF.

The genes are TRBV7-2 and TRBJ1-1; maybe TRBD1 (5 bases). Trimming shortened V by 5 bases and J by 5 bases, and 15 bases separated the two germline ends. This CDR3 contains 14 residues. Germline CDR1 reads SGHTA; CDR2 reads FQGNSA. Written as DNA, the CDR3 is TGTGCCAGCAGCCGTGACGGGGCGGGGACTGAAGCTTTCTTT. Amino acids: CASSRDGAGTEAFF. The whole variable domain, remainder taken from reference TRBV7-2 and TRBJ1-1, is GAGVSQSPSNKVTEKGKDVELRCDPISGHTALYWYRQSLGQGLEFLIYFQGNSAPDKSGLPSDRFSAERTGGSVSTLTIQRTQQEDSAVYLCASSRDGAGTEAFFGQGTRLTVV.

The V call is TRBV19, the J call TRBJ1-4; the D gene is possibly TRBD1 (5 bases). The CDR3 runs 13 residues. Germline assignment: CDR1 LNHDA and CDR2 SQIVND (reference sequence). Trimming cost V 6 bases and J 5 bases, with 10 bases left between them. Here the CDR3 reads CASRTGLNEKLFF. As DNA, the CDR3 is TGTGCCAGTAGGACGGGACTAAATGAAAAACTGTTTTTT.

The rearrangement links TRBV7-2 to TRBJ2-1, with 7 bases matching TRBD2. Looked up from germline, CDR1 is SGHTA and CDR2 is FQGNSA. V was clipped by 1 base and J by 8 bases; unmatched bases: 5. This CDR3 region has 14 residues. This CDR3 reads CASSLGPSGYEQFF. The DNA for the CDR3 is TGTGCCAGCAGCTTAGGGCCTAGCGGCTATGAGCAGTTCTTC. The whole variable domain, remainder taken from reference TRBV7-2 and TRBJ2-1, is GAGVSQSPSNKVTEKGKDVELRCDPISGHTALYWYRQSLGQGLEFLIYFQGNSAPDKSGLPSDRFSAERTGGSVSTLTIQRTQQEDSAVYLCASSLGPSGYEQFFGPGTRLTVL.

The chain has TRBV4-2 and TRBJ2-5, with D possibly being TRBD1 or TRBD2 (5 bases each). From germline, CDR1 is LGHNA and CDR2 YNFKEQ. This CDR3 spans 16 amino acids. V lost 0 bases and J lost 7, with 18 bases in between. The CDR3 DNA sequence: TGTGCCAGCAGCCAAGAAGAGGGGAACCCAAGCGGGACCCAGTACTTC. Translation: CASSQEEGNPSGTQYF.

This chain links TRBV5-1 with TRBJ1-1; weak D call: TRBD1 (5 bases). This CDR3 is 14 amino acids long. The V gene lost 2 bases and the J gene lost 5 bases, with 13 bases spanning the gap. Germline-derived CDR1 and CDR2 are SGHRS and YFSETQ. The CDR3 spells CASSFDPRETEAFF. The CDR3 coding sequence is TGCGCCAGCAGCTTCGACCCCAGGGAGACTGAAGCTTTCTTT.

This sequence joins TRBV7-3 and TRBJ2-5; 7 nucleotides line up with TRBD2. The CDR3 runs 18 residues. With 2 bases clipped from V and 3 bases from J, the junction kept 15 bases outside the gene matches. Germline V gene sequence: CDR1 SGHTA, CDR2 FQGTGA. CDR3 DNA: TGTGCCAGCAGCTTATGGAGCGAACGGGAGGAAGGGGAAGAGACCCAGTACTTC. This sequence encodes CASSLWSEREEGEETQYF.

This sequence joins TRBV15 and TRBJ2-3, with D hard to call. Germline loops: CDR1 LNHNV, CDR2 YYDKDF (reference sequence). The CDR3 consists of 12 residues. V lost 0 bases and J lost 5, with 3 bases in between. This chain's CDR3 is CATSRDVDTQYF. CDR3 bases: TGTGCCACCAGCAGAGATGTAGATACGCAGTATTTT.